A selection of T cell receptor beta chains follows, all from one sample in a study of cytomegalovirus exposure and HLA in healthy donors. Assay: immunoSEQ multiplex PCR; the TCRdb copy retains only in-frame clones and omits some. The table lists nearly 70,000 clones, roughly 74% of them singletons. Sequenced material: PBMCs. The receptor source for this set is a woman aged 55-70 years in good health and CMV-seropositive. Each CDR3 is given with its conserved first and last residue. D genes are given only for firm matches. Size tells how often a clone was seen (once, few, many) or the class of an expanded clone, and some rows leave it out.

clone_size	d_call	v_call	j_call	cdr3_aa	cdr3_nt
-	-	TRBV5-1	TRBJ1-1	CASSTDSLWTEAFF	TGCGCCAGCAGTACAGACAGCCTCTGGACTGAAGCTTTCTTT
many	-	TRBV14	TRBJ2-5	CASSQVNRVGTQYF	TGTGCCAGCAGCCAAGTGAACAGGGTTGGGACCCAGTACTTC
-	TRBD1	TRBV5-1	TRBJ2-3	CASSLGRTGGADTQYF	TGCGCCAGCAGCTTGGGGAGGACAGGGGGTGCAGATACGCAGTATTTT
-	TRBD1	TRBV10-2	TRBJ1-1	CASIRVRQGDTEAFF	TGCGCCAGCATAAGAGTGAGACAGGGGGACACTGAAGCTTTCTTT
-	-	TRBV15	TRBJ1-5	CATSRGGLVAGEPQHF	TGTGCCACCAGCAGAGGGGGACTAGTGGCGGGGGAGCCCCAGCATTTT
-	-	TRBV9	TRBJ2-2	CASSVVGTPLNTGELFF	TGTGCCAGCAGCGTAGTCGGGACACCGTTAAACACCGGGGAGCTGTTTTTT
few	-	TRBV4-2	TRBJ1-1	CASSQARVLTEAFF	TGTGCCAGCAGCCAAGCCAGGGTATTAACTGAAGCTTTCTTT
few	-	TRBV5-6	TRBJ1-2	CASSSSSGIFGYTF	TGTGCCAGCAGCTCCAGTTCAGGGATATTTGGCTACACCTTC
-	-	TRBV5-5	TRBJ1-1	CASSPTSSVAFF	TGTGCCAGCAGCCCAACCTCCTCAGTTGCTTTCTTT
-	-	TRBV5-8	TRBJ2-4	CASSLSDGVAKNIQYF	TGTGCCAGCAGCCTCTCTGACGGGGTAGCCAAAAACATTCAGTACTTC
once	-	TRBV2	TRBJ2-5	CAIVQGKETQYF	TGTGCCATTGTCCAGGGTAAAGAGACCCAGTACTTC
-	-	TRBV6-1	TRBJ1-2	CASSEGNNYGYTF	TGTGCCAGCAGTGAAGGTAATAACTATGGCTACACCTTC
-	TRBD1	TRBV11-2	TRBJ1-5	CASSHVPAGGGPQHF	TGTGCCAGCAGCCACGTCCCGGCAGGGGGTGGGCCCCAGCATTTT
-	-	TRBV2	TRBJ2-2	CASTLRPGTGELFF	TGTGCCAGCACCCTTCGTCCGGGCACCGGGGAGCTGTTTTTT
-	-	TRBV6-5	TRBJ1-1	CASRHGGGEAFF	TGTGCCAGCAGACATGGGGGGGGCGAAGCTTTCTTT
few	-	TRBV29-1	TRBJ1-1	CSVDARAGKTEAFF	TGCAGCGTTGATGCCCGGGCGGGAAAAACTGAAGCTTTCTTT
-	-	TRBV10-3	TRBJ2-6	CAISDSSGANVLTF	TGTGCCATCAGTGACAGCTCTGGGGCCAACGTCCTGACTTTC
-	-	TRBV7-9	TRBJ1-2	CASSQKRDYTF	TGTGCCAGCAGCCAGAAGAGGGACTACACCTTC
few	-	TRBV7-4	TRBJ1-1	CASSDVIQGEAFF	TGTGCCAGCAGCGACGTAATACAGGGAGAAGCTTTCTTT
-	TRBD1	TRBV7-4	TRBJ1-5	CASSLGPGDSRQYSNQPQHF	TGTGCCAGCAGCTTAGGCCCAGGGGACAGTCGGCAGTATAGCAATCAGCCCCAGCATTTT
-	-	TRBV11-2	TRBJ2-1	CASSRLTTSDEQFF	TGTGCCAGCAGCCGCCTAACTACCTCGGATGAGCAGTTCTTC
-	TRBD1	TRBV11-2	TRBJ1-6	CASSRGQGSNSPLHF	TGTGCCAGCAGCCGTGGACAGGGGTCAAATTCACCCCTCCACTTT
-	-	TRBV14	TRBJ2-1	CASSQAGNEQFF	TGTGCCAGCAGCCAAGCCGGGAACGAGCAGTTCTTC
-	-	TRBV5-5	TRBJ2-5	CASSPPLEGPKTQYF	TGTGCCAGCAGCCCGCCTTTGGAGGGGCCAAAGACCCAGTACTTC
-	-	TRBV9	TRBJ1-3	CASSVKGGSASGNTIYF	TGTGCCAGCAGCGTAAAGGGAGGTTCGGCCTCTGGAAACACCATATATTTT
-	TRBD1	TRBV4-2	TRBJ1-3	CASSQDFGQGDTIYF	TGTGCCAGCAGCCAAGATTTCGGCCAGGGGGACACCATATATTTT
-	-	TRBV19	TRBJ1-5	CASSGTLPGQPQHF	TGTGCCAGTAGTGGGACATTACCTGGGCAGCCCCAGCATTTT
few	-	TRBV7-8	TRBJ1-1	CASSLDRNTEAFF	TGTGCCAGCAGCTTAGACAGGAACACTGAAGCTTTCTTT
-	-	TRBV5-4	TRBJ2-1	CASSLGVLRGNEQFF	TGTGCCAGCAGCTTGGGGGTGCTTCGAGGTAATGAGCAGTTCTTC
-	-	TRBV18	TRBJ1-5	CASSLGREGNQPQHF	TGTGCCAGCTCACTCGGCAGGGAGGGCAATCAGCCCCAGCATTTT
-	-	TRBV5-1	TRBJ2-5	CASSQERGGQETQYF	TGCGCCAGCAGCCAGGAGAGGGGGGGGCAAGAGACCCAGTACTTC
-	-	TRBV5-6	TRBJ2-4	CASSVIGVGAKNIQYF	TGTGCCAGCAGCGTGATCGGGGTTGGCGCCAAAAACATTCAGTACTTC
-	TRBD2	TRBV5-1	TRBJ2-7	CASSPPGLANYEQYF	TGCGCCAGCAGCCCTCCGGGACTAGCAAACTACGAGCAGTACTTC
-	-	TRBV18	TRBJ1-5	CASSPIGREQPQHF	TGTGCCAGCTCCCCCATTGGTCGCGAACAGCCCCAGCATTTT
-	TRBD2	TRBV5-1	TRBJ2-3	CASGSTSGIGPDTQYF	TGCGCCAGCGGATCGACTAGCGGGATAGGTCCAGATACGCAGTATTTT
-	-	TRBV5-1	TRBJ2-5	CASSLSVYPPQETQYF	TGCGCCAGCAGCTTGTCTGTCTATCCACCACAAGAGACCCAGTACTTC
-	-	TRBV9	TRBJ1-5	CASSVGGSGNQPQHF	TGTGCCAGCAGCGTAGGCGGGTCGGGCAATCAGCCCCAGCATTTT
-	-	TRBV4-1	TRBJ1-1	CASSRDRNTEAFF	TGCGCCAGCAGCCGAGACAGGAACACTGAAGCTTTCTTT
once	-	TRBV30	TRBJ1-2	CAWSENQRRLGYGYTF	TGTGCCTGGAGTGAAAACCAACGCCGTCTCGGCTATGGCTACACCTTC
-	TRBD1	TRBV14	TRBJ1-1	CASSQVGTAEAFF	TGTGCCAGCAGCCAAGTAGGGACAGCTGAAGCTTTCTTT
-	-	TRBV6-1	TRBJ2-2	CASRLTGLTGELFF	TGTGCCAGCAGGTTGACAGGACTTACCGGGGAGCTGTTTTTT
once	-	TRBV28	TRBJ1-2	CASRTRSGYGYTF	TGTGCCAGCAGGACACGATCAGGGTATGGCTACACCTTC
-	-	TRBV30	TRBJ1-1	CACSLQGNTEAFF	TGTGCCTGCAGTTTACAGGGGAACACTGAAGCTTTCTTT
once	-	TRBV7-2	TRBJ1-2	CASSLNFDGYTF	TGTGCCAGCAGCTTAAATTTCGATGGCTACACCTTC
-	-	TRBV9	TRBJ1-1	CASSVAPGGTEAFF	TGTGCCAGCAGCGTAGCTCCGGGGGGCACTGAAGCTTTCTTT
-	-	TRBV4-1	TRBJ1-4	CASSQDDRVGEKLFF	TGCGCCAGCAGCCAAGATGACCGGGTAGGTGAAAAACTGTTTTTT
-	-	TRBV5-6	TRBJ2-7	CASSFLGATYEQYF	TGTGCCAGCAGCTTTCTGGGGGCAACCTACGAGCAGTACTTC
few	-	TRBV5-1	TRBJ2-5	CASSLAYRGAGTQYF	TGCGCCAGCAGCTTGGCCTATAGGGGCGCAGGGACCCAGTACTTC
-	-	TRBV9	TRBJ2-2	CASRPDRNTGELFF	TGTGCCAGCAGACCAGACAGAAACACCGGGGAGCTGTTTTTT
few	TRBD1	TRBV5-5	TRBJ1-5	CASNQGDQPQHF	TGTGCCAGCAACCAGGGGGATCAGCCCCAGCATTTT
-	-	TRBV5-4	TRBJ1-2	CASSLPSFYGYTF	TGCGCCAGCAGCTTGCCGAGCTTCTATGGCTACACCTTC
-	-	TRBV9	TRBJ2-3	CASSVGTPGTDTQYF	TGTGCCAGCAGCGTAGGAACCCCAGGGACAGATACGCAGTATTTT
-	-	TRBV6-1	TRBJ1-6	CASSEALATNSPLHF	TGTGCCAGCAGTGAAGCGTTAGCTACTAATTCACCCCTCCACTTT
many	TRBD2	TRBV7-2	TRBJ2-7	CASSPSGGTYEQYF	TGTGCCAGCAGCCCCAGCGGGGGAACCTACGAGCAGTACTTC